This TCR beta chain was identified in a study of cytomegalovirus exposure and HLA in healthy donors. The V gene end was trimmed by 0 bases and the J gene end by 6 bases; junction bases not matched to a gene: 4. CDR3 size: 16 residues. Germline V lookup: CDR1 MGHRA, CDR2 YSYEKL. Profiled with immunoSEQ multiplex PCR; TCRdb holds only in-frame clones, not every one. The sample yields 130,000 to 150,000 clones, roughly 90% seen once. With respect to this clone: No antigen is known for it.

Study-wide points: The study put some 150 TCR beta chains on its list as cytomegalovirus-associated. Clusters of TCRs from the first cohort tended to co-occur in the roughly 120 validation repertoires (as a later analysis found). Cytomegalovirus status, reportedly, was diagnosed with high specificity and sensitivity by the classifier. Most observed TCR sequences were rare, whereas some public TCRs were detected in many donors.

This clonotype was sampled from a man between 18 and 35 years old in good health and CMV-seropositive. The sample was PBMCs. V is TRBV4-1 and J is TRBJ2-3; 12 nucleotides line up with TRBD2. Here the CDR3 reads CASSQDRTSGADTQYF. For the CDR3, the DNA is TGCGCCAGCAGCCAAGATAGGACTAGCGGGGCCGATACGCAGTATTTT.